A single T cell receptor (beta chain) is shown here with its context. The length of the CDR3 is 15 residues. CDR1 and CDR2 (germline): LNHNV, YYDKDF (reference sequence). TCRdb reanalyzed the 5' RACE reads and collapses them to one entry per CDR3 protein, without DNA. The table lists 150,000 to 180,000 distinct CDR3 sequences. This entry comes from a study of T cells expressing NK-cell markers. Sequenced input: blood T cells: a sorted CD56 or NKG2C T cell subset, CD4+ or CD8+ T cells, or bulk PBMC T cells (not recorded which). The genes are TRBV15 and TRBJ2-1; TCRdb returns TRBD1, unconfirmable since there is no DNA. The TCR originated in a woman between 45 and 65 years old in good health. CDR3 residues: CATSRERGRDNEQFF. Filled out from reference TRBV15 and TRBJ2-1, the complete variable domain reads DAMVIQNPRYQVTQFGKPVTLSCSQTLNHNVMYWYQQKSSQAPKLLFHYYDKDFNNEADTPDNFQSRRPNTSFCFLDIRSPGLGDTAMYLCATSRERGRDNEQFFGPGTRLTVL.